Below, 32 T cell receptor beta chains from the same sample are listed, as sequenced in a study of blood T cell repertoires in COVID-19. Assay: immunoSEQ multiplex PCR; the TCRdb copy retains only in-frame clones and omits some. The table shows approximately 230,000 clones, with 65% to 80% occurring only once. The material sequenced was peripheral blood. Receptor source: a woman between 35 and 50 years old with active or convalescent COVID-19.

V is TRBV6-5 and J is TRBJ2-6; 7 bases match TRBD1. V lost 4 bases, J lost 2 bases, and 2 bases stayed unmatched. Germline CDR1 is MNHEY and CDR2 is SVGAGI. CDR3 size: 15 residues. This CDR3 is CASSFDRAGANVLTF. CDR3 sequence (DNA): TGTGCCAGCAGTTTTGACAGGGCTGGGGCCAACGTCCTGACTTTC.

The chain is built from TRBV5-1 and TRBJ2-7, with TRBD1 matching 7 bases. Per the germline V gene, CDR1 is SGHRS and CDR2 is YFSETQ. Losses at the gene ends were 3 bases for V and 0 bases for J; bases not matched to a gene: 3. The CDR3 is 14 amino acids. This CDR3 reads CASSSDRASYEQYF. The DNA for the CDR3 is TGCGCCAGCAGCTCCGACAGGGCCTCCTACGAGCAGTACTTC.

V usage is TRBV5-1 and J usage is TRBJ2-1, with D possibly being TRBD1 (6 bases). This CDR3 is built from 14 residues. V was trimmed by 7 bases and J by 10 bases, leaving 21 bases between them. Germline CDR1 reads SGHRS; CDR2 reads YFSETQ. The CDR3 sequence is CASLSGTGTLEQFF. The CDR3 DNA sequence: TGCGCCAGCCTCTCAGGGACCGGGACATTGGAGCAGTTCTTC. Variable domain in full (rest from reference TRBV5-1 and TRBJ2-1): KAGVTQTPRYLIKTRGQQVTLSCSPISGHRSVSWYQQTPGQGLQFLFEYFSETQRNKGNFPGRFSGRQFSNSRSEMNVSTLELGDSALYLCASLSGTGTLEQFFGPGTRLTVL.

This chain joins TRBV15 and TRBJ1-6, with a tentative D call TRBD1 (5 bases). Trimming removed 1 base from V and 8 bases from J, with 9 bases in between. Germline loops: CDR1 LNHNV, CDR2 YYDKDF (reference sequence). The CDR3 loop spans 14 amino acids. This CDR3 is CATSRGLRDSPLHF. For the CDR3, the DNA is TGTGCCACCAGCAGAGGGCTCAGGGATTCACCCCTCCACTTT.

The table lists this clone with a few counts. J is TRBJ2-2 and V is TRBV4-1, with D tentatively TRBD1 (5 bases). The CDR3 has 17 amino acids. Trimming left V 4 bases short and J 4 bases short, with 19 bases between. The germline V gene encodes CDR1 MGHRA and CDR2 YSYEKL. CDR3 in amino acids: CASSPFREILGTGELFF. CDR3 in DNA: TGCGCCAGCAGCCCATTCAGGGAAATCTTAGGCACCGGGGAGCTGTTTTTT.

This chain connects TRBV27 to TRBJ1-2; TRBD1 matches at 8 bases. V lost 5 bases and J lost 5; bases outside the gene matches: 7. The germline V gene encodes CDR1 MNHEY and CDR2 SMNVEV (reference sequence). This CDR3 has 14 amino acids. As DNA, the CDR3 is TGTGCCAGCAGTGAAGGACAGGGTCCTTATGGCTACACCTTC. Translation: CASSEGQGPYGYTF.

This clone was counted a single time. CDR3 amino acids: CASSYPGQGTDTQYF. The CDR3 coding sequence is TGTGCCAGCAGTTACCCCGGACAGGGGACAGATACGCAGTATTTT. V is TRBV6-6 and J is TRBJ2-3; 9 positions agree with TRBD1. After removal of 2 bases from V and 3 bases from J, the junction contained 3 bases not matched to a gene. The CDR3 length is 15 residues. Germline V lookup: CDR1 MNHNY, CDR2 SVGAGI (reference sequence).

V usage is TRBV12-3 or TRBV12-4 and J usage is TRBJ1-5; no firm D call. The V end was cut by 3 bases, the J end by 5 bases, with 8 bases between. This CDR3 has 13 residues. CDR3 sequence reads: CASSLREDQPQHF. The CDR3 DNA reads as TGTGCCAGCAGTTTGAGAGAAGATCAGCCCCAGCATTTT.

The CDR3 DNA is TGCGCCAGCAGGGACAGGGGGGAAAAACTGTTTTTT. Residues: CASRDRGEKLFF. This sequence joins TRBV10-2 and TRBJ1-4; TRBD1 agrees at 10 bases. With 6 bases clipped from V and 8 bases from J, the junction kept 0 bases outside the gene matches. The CDR3 runs to 12 residues. Germline V CDR1 and CDR2: WSHSY, SAAADI.

The V gene is TRBV28, the J gene TRBJ1-6; 8 bases map to TRBD1. The trim removed 7 bases at V and 8 bases at J, leaving 7 bases unmatched. The CDR3 covers 14 residues. Germline CDR1 MDHEN, CDR2 SYDVKM. The CDR3 protein is CASIADRVDSPLHF. The DNA for the CDR3 is TGTGCCAGCATTGCGGACAGGGTCGATTCACCCCTCCACTTT.

The genes are TRBV29-1 and TRBJ1-1; 8 bases are a match to TRBD1. The CDR3 is 12 residues long. The germline gives CDR1 SQVTM, CDR2 ANQGSEA. V gave up 8 bases and J gave up 6 bases; unmatched junction bases: 8. CDR3 sequence: CSLIQGVAEAFF. The CDR3 coding sequence is TGCAGCCTCATACAGGGGGTTGCTGAAGCTTTCTTT.

Comment on this clone: The same CDR3 also results from other DNA sequences found in this sample. The chain couples TRBV3-1 (or the pseudogene TRBV3-2) to TRBJ2-1; TRBD2 agrees at 7 bases. J was trimmed by 10 bases and V by 0 bases; bases with no gene match: 9. CDR3 length: 15 residues. Germline V CDR1 and CDR2: LGHDT, YNNKEL (reference sequence). The CDR3 nucleotides are TGTGCCAGCAGCCAAGAACGGCGGGGGAATTCAGAGCAGTTCTTC. Its protein product is CASSQERRGNSEQFF.

The chain recombines TRBV5-1 with TRBJ2-3; 9 bases map to TRBD2. The junction had 9 bases not matched to a gene; V was cut back by 5 bases and J by 5 bases. The CDR3 runs 15 residues. Germline V CDR1 and CDR2: SGHRS, YFSETQ. As DNA, the CDR3 is TGCGCCAGCAGACAAAGCGGGGGGCCCCAAGATACGCAGTATTTT. Amino acid sequence: CASRQSGGPQDTQYF.

The chain couples TRBV10-3 to TRBJ2-7, with 9 bases matching TRBD2. CDR1 ENHRY and CDR2 SYGVKD come from the germline V gene. V gave up 3 bases and J gave up 0 bases; unmatched junction bases: 3. The CDR3 is 15 residues long. The CDR3 DNA reads TGTGCCATCAGTGATGGGACTAGCAGCTCCTACGAGCAGTACTTC. Translation gives CAISDGTSSSYEQYF.

The V gene is TRBV28, the J gene TRBJ2-7; D is uncertain. V lost 4 bases, J lost 3 bases, and 4 bases lay in between. Germline V gene sequence: CDR1 MDHEN, CDR2 SYDVKM. The CDR3 extends over 11 amino acids. CDR3 DNA: TGTGCCAGCAGTTACAACTACGAGCAGTACGTC. As protein: CASSYNYEQYV.

The V and J genes are TRBV5-1 and TRBJ2-7; 7 bases are a match to TRBD1. Losses at the gene ends were 2 bases for V and 1 base for J; bases not matched to a gene: 6. Germline CDR1 and CDR2: SGHRS and YFSETQ. This CDR3 spans 15 amino acids. Here the CDR3 reads CASSFFRDRSYEQYF. The DNA for the CDR3 is TGCGCCAGCAGCTTCTTCCGGGACAGATCCTACGAGCAGTACTTC. Based on the CDR3 plus reference TRBV5-1 and TRBJ2-7, the full variable domain is KAGVTQTPRYLIKTRGQQVTLSCSPISGHRSVSWYQQTPGQGLQFLFEYFSETQRNKGNFPGRFSGRQFSNSRSEMNVSTLELGDSALYLCASSFFRDRSYEQYFGPGTRLTVT.

The V gene is TRBV14, the J gene TRBJ1-6, with no clear D. CDR1 is SGHDN, CDR2 FVKESK, per germline. The CDR3 runs 13 residues. Trimming removed 0 bases from V and 16 bases from J, with 13 bases in between. The CDR3 region is CASSQDPSGLLHF. The CDR3 DNA is TGTGCCAGCAGCCAAGATCCGAGCGGACTTCTCCACTTT.

V gene TRBV6-5 combines with J gene TRBJ1-6; 11 positions match TRBD1. Germline lookup yields CDR1 MNHEY and CDR2 SVGAGI. J was trimmed by 9 bases and V by 7 bases; bases with no gene match: 8. This CDR3 region has 15 residues. CDR3 sequence reads: CASNRSGTGGSPLHF. For the CDR3, the DNA is TGTGCCAGCAACAGATCCGGGACAGGGGGTTCACCCCTCCACTTT.

J is TRBJ1-4 and V is TRBV7-9, with 8 bases that match TRBD1. Per germline, CDR1 SEHNR and CDR2 FQNEAQ (reference sequence). J was trimmed by 1 base and V by 5 bases; bases with no gene match: 9. The CDR3 loop spans 17 amino acids. CDR3 region: CASSPNPRGQTNEKLFF. The CDR3, as DNA: TGTGCCAGCAGCCCTAATCCCAGGGGGCAAACTAATGAAAAACTGTTTTTT.

This clone appeared a few times. This chain links TRBV6-6 with TRBJ2-7; D possibly corresponds to TRBD2 (5 bases). Germline V lookup: CDR1 MNHNY, CDR2 SVGAGI (reference sequence). This CDR3 is 15 amino acids long. The germline V and J ends were trimmed by 0 bases and 6 bases, with 15 bases remaining between them. For the CDR3, the DNA is TGTGCCAGCAGTTACTCACGATCTGAGGGTGCCGAGCAGTACTTC. As protein: CASSYSRSEGAEQYF.

This clone was seen a few times. The rearrangement links TRBV5-1 to TRBJ2-3; a weak D match, TRBD1 (6 bases). Trimming stripped 1 base from V and 2 bases from J, with 14 bases between. Germline loops: CDR1 SGHRS, CDR2 YFSETQ. The CDR3 length is 16 residues. The CDR3: CASSLISGAFTDTQYF. CDR3 sequence (DNA): TGCGCCAGCAGCTTGATATCAGGGGCCTTCACAGATACGCAGTATTTT.

The rearrangement joins TRBV24-1 to TRBJ2-2; TRBD2 might be the D (6 bases). V was shortened by 4 bases and J by 5 bases, with 7 bases between the two germline ends. This CDR3 spans 13 amino acids. Germline V CDR1 and CDR2: KGHDR, SFDVKD. This chain's CDR3 is CATSEGGTGELFF. DNA of the CDR3: TGTGCCACCAGTGAAGGAGGGACCGGGGAGCTGTTTTTT.

The chain couples TRBV6-1 to TRBJ1-6, with D maybe TRBD1 (6 bases). This CDR3 is 13 amino acids long. Germline CDR1 MNHNS, CDR2 SASEGT. The V and J ends lost 3 bases and 6 bases respectively, with 6 bases between them. The CDR3 sequence is CASSDRGNSPLHF. CDR3 DNA sequence: TGTGCCAGCAGTGACAGGGGTAATTCACCCCTCCACTTT.

In its sample, this clone was seen a few times. The V and J genes are TRBV6-5 and TRBJ1-1; D is unresolved. Germline loops: CDR1 MNHEY, CDR2 SVGAGI. The CDR3 has 13 amino acids. V was clipped by 7 bases and J by 5 bases, with 14 bases between them. The CDR3 bases are TGTGCCAGCACGGACGGGGATCGAACTGAAGCTTTCTTT. Translation: CASTDGDRTEAFF.

This clone was found a few times. V gene TRBV5-1 combines with J gene TRBJ2-3, with 12 nucleotides matching TRBD2. Germline CDR1 SGHRS, CDR2 YFSETQ. The CDR3 has 15 amino acids. Trimming removed 5 bases from V and 4 bases from J; junction bases left unmatched: 5. The DNA of the CDR3 is TGCGCCAGCAGGCTAGGACTAGCGGGGCCAGATACGCAGTATTTT. Translated: CASRLGLAGPDTQYF.

CDR3 loop: CAISETDNSPLHF. CDR3 bases: TGTGCCATCAGTGAAACGGATAATTCACCCCTCCACTTT. V usage is TRBV10-3 and J usage is TRBJ1-6; unclear D gene. Deletions cut 3 bases from V and 5 bases from J, with 5 bases between. Germline V gives CDR1 ENHRY, CDR2 SYGVKD. The CDR3 runs 13 residues.

V gene TRBV2 combines with J gene TRBJ1-1, with D perhaps matching TRBD1 (5 bases). Trimming pared 4 bases from V and 3 bases from J, leaving 9 bases between. Germline loops: CDR1 SNHLY, CDR2 FYNNEI. CDR3 length: 13 amino acids. This CDR3 reads CASSAREDTEAFF. The CDR3 bases are TGTGCCAGCAGTGCCAGGGAGGACACTGAAGCTTTCTTT.

The gene calls are TRBV3-1 (or the pseudogene TRBV3-2) and TRBJ1-2, with D possibly TRBD1 on 6 matching bases. CDR3 length: 13 residues. Germline V gene lookup returns CDR1 LGHDT and CDR2 YNNKEL (reference sequence). V was shortened by 4 bases and J by 9 bases, with 15 bases between the two germline ends. The CDR3 DNA sequence: TGTGCCAGCAGCCCCGGACCAGACAGGAGCTACACCTTC. Translated, it gives CASSPGPDRSYTF.

The rearrangement joins TRBV30 to TRBJ1-5, with TRBD1 matching over 7 bases. This CDR3 region has 15 residues. The germline CDR1 and CDR2 sequences are GTSNPN and SVGIG (reference sequence). V lost 2 bases, J lost 11 bases, and 15 bases stayed unmatched. CDR3 bases: TGTGCCTGGAGTCCTGGGACAGTCTATGGGCGGACCCAGCATTTT. Encoded protein: CAWSPGTVYGRTQHF. The full variable domain, in which reference TRBV30 and TRBJ1-5 provide the parts outside the CDR3, is SQTIHQWPATLVQPVGSPLSLECTVEGTSNPNLYWYRQAAGRGLQLLFYSVGIGQISSEVPQNLSASRPQDRQFILSSKKLLLSDSGFYLCAWSPGTVYGRTQHFGDGTRLSIL.

This sequence joins TRBV30 and TRBJ1-3; D ambiguous. Germline CDR1 reads GTSNPN; CDR2 reads SVGIG (reference sequence). The ends were cut back, 5 bases at V and 0 bases at J, with 8 bases in the middle. This CDR3 contains 13 residues. The CDR3 reads CAWVTVSGNTIYF. The CDR3 DNA follows: TGTGCCTGGGTTACAGTCTCTGGAAACACCATATATTTT.

V gene TRBV5-1 combines with J gene TRBJ2-7; TRBD2 matches at 10 bases. There are 15 residues in the CDR3. J gave up 3 bases and V 4 bases, and 7 bases lay outside the gene matches. Germline V CDR1 and CDR2: SGHRS, YFSETQ. The CDR3 is CASSAPAGGHYEQYF. As DNA, the CDR3 is TGCGCCAGCAGCGCCCCAGCGGGGGGGCACTACGAGCAGTACTTC.

The chain recombines TRBV12-5 with TRBJ1-5; TRBD1 agrees at 8 bases. With V trimmed by 7 bases and J by 6 bases, 8 bases remained unmatched. The CDR3 runs to 14 residues. The germline V gene has CDR1 LGHNT and CDR2 FRNRAP. In DNA form, the CDR3 reads TGTGCTAGTGCCGGACAGGGTTCTGGTCAGCCCCAGCATTTT. Protein sequence: CASAGQGSGQPQHF.